The 32 T cell receptor beta chains below were found in one sample sequenced in a study of blood T cell dynamics during melanoma immunotherapy. Time point here: pre-treatment baseline. This table comes from immunoSEQ multiplex PCR, and its TCRdb copy is limited to in-frame clones, with some not included. Of tens of thousands of clones detected, approximately 90% appear once; the ten largest clones hold 4.6%. This sample comprised blood, obtained from a patient treated with checkpoint blockade. These receptors originate from a human donor with melanoma.

The chain couples TRBV2 to TRBJ2-7; 7 bases map to TRBD1. CDR1 and CDR2 from the germline V gene are SNHLY and FYNNEI. Losses at the gene ends were 10 bases for V and 0 bases for J; bases not matched to a gene: 6. This CDR3 spans 13 amino acids. The CDR3 DNA reads as TGTGCCACCAAGGGGGCTAACTCCTACGAGCAGTACTTC. Translating it yields CATKGANSYEQYF.

V gene TRBV10-3 combines with J gene TRBJ2-2, with a possible D match to TRBD2 (5 bases). Per germline, CDR1 ENHRY and CDR2 SYGVKD. Trimming cost V 3 bases and J 4 bases, with 9 bases left between them. CDR3 length equals 14 residues. The CDR3 is CAISELVATGELFF. The CDR3 DNA sequence: TGTGCCATCAGTGAACTAGTTGCCACCGGGGAGCTGTTTTTT.

The chain recombines TRBV5-6 with TRBJ1-2; no reliable D call. CDR1 and CDR2 (germline): SGHDT, YYEEEE. The V and J ends lost 2 bases and 0 bases respectively, with 8 bases between them. The CDR3 is made up of 14 amino acids. The CDR3 DNA follows: TGTGCCAGCAGCTTCCGAGCTACTAACTATGGCTACACCTTC. Translation gives CASSFRATNYGYTF.

This clone was detected once. V and J are TRBV2 and TRBJ2-2, with 7 nucleotides matching TRBD1. The CDR3 length is 15 residues. CDR1 is SNHLY and CDR2 is FYNNEI in the germline V gene. The J segment lost 0 bases and the V segment lost 4 bases, leaving 2 bases of the junction unmatched. The CDR3 region is CASSAQGSNTGELFF. The CDR3 DNA reads as TGTGCCAGCAGTGCACAGGGGTCGAACACCGGGGAGCTGTTTTTT.

This chain connects TRBV19 to TRBJ2-3; TRBD2 aligns across 10 bases. V lost 1 base, J lost 0 bases, and 19 bases stayed unmatched. The CDR3 is 22 residues long. From germline, CDR1 is LNHDA and CDR2 SQIVND (reference sequence). This chain's CDR3 is CASSIGPTRVSGRTKSTDTQYF. The CDR3 DNA sequence: TGTGCCAGTAGTATAGGACCCACTCGCGTTAGCGGGAGGACCAAAAGCACAGATACGCAGTATTTT.

V and J are TRBV5-4 and TRBJ2-7; 10 bases match TRBD2. Losses at the gene ends were 4 bases for V and 7 bases for J; bases not matched to a gene: 14. Looked up from germline, CDR1 is SGHNT and CDR2 is YYREEE (reference sequence). The CDR3 extends over 16 amino acids. The DNA for the CDR3 is TGTGCCAGCAGCCTGGGGAGCGGGAGGGCCAGAGGGGAGCAGTACTTC. Amino acid sequence: CASSLGSGRARGEQYF.

This sequence joins TRBV6-5 and TRBJ2-3; TRBD1 might be the D (6 bases). The germline CDR1 and CDR2 sequences are MNHEY and SVGAGI. V was pared by 6 bases and J by 6 bases, with 16 bases between. This CDR3 spans 14 amino acids. CDR3 bases: TGTGCCAGCAGACAGCAAACAGGGTCCGATACGCAGTATTTT. Translated: CASRQQTGSDTQYF.

The gene calls are TRBV28 and TRBJ2-6; 7 bases are shared with TRBD2. The V gene's germline CDR1 is MDHEN and CDR2 SYDVKM. CDR3 size: 19 residues. The ends lost 7 bases at V and 3 bases at J; junction bases unmatched: 18. CDR3 region: CASTQSGSAGVSGANVLTF. For the CDR3, the DNA is TGTGCCAGCACCCAGTCCGGTTCGGCGGGAGTTAGTGGGGCCAACGTCCTGACTTTC.

This chain uses TRBV11-2 with TRBJ1-4, with D possibly being TRBD1 (5 bases). This CDR3 has 15 amino acids. Germline-derived CDR1 and CDR2 are SGHAT and FQNNGV. The ends were cut back, 5 bases at V and 4 bases at J, with 14 bases in the middle. This chain's CDR3 is CASSPTAGNNEKLFF. CDR3 DNA sequence: TGTGCCAGCAGCCCAACGGCAGGGAATAATGAAAAACTGTTTTTT.

The genes are TRBV2 and TRBJ1-5; D is uncertain. This CDR3 comprises 13 residues. Deletions cut 3 bases from V and 5 bases from J, with 8 bases between. CDR1 is SNHLY and CDR2 is FYNNEI in the germline V gene. Here the CDR3 DNA reads TGTGCCAGCAGTGACGCGGGGTATCAGCCCCAGCATTTT. Protein: CASSDAGYQPQHF. Based on the CDR3 plus reference TRBV2 and TRBJ1-5, the full variable domain is EPEVTQTPSHQVTQMGQEVILRCVPISNHLYFYWYRQILGQKVEFLVSFYNNEISEKSEIFDDQFSVERPDGSNFTLKIRSTKLEDSAMYFCASSDAGYQPQHFGDGTRLSIL.

The chain combines TRBV19 with TRBJ1-2; D gene uncertain. CDR3 length: 14 amino acids. Trimming removed 7 bases at V and 4 bases at J, with 16 bases between. Germline V gene lookup returns CDR1 LNHDA and CDR2 SQIVND (reference sequence). This CDR3 is CASTKDLPLYGYTF. The CDR3 DNA sequence: TGTGCCAGTACTAAGGACCTACCCCTCTATGGCTACACCTTC.

The chain links TRBV6-5 to TRBJ2-7, with D perhaps matching TRBD2 (5 bases). The V gene's germline CDR1 is MNHEY and CDR2 SVGAGI. The CDR3 has 16 residues. Trimming stripped 0 bases from V and 0 bases from J, with 12 bases between. The CDR3 coding sequence is TGTGCCAGCAGTTACTCGAGGGCCATTCCCTCCTACGAGCAGTACTTC. Encoded protein: CASSYSRAIPSYEQYF.

The chain joins TRBV2 to TRBJ2-2; D is uncertain. There are 14 residues in the CDR3. In germline, CDR1 is SNHLY, CDR2 FYNNEI. V shed 6 bases and J shed 1 base, with 9 bases lying between them. CDR3 amino acids: CASRGLKNTGELFF. The CDR3 DNA reads as TGTGCCAGCAGAGGCCTAAAGAACACCGGGGAGCTGTTTTTT.

V and J are TRBV19 and TRBJ2-1, with 8 bases lining up with TRBD1. CDR1 LNHDA and CDR2 SQIVND come from the germline V gene (reference sequence). Trimming took 6 bases from V and 7 from J; bases not matched to a gene: 5. The CDR3 spans 13 residues. The CDR3: CASRRTGSNEQFF. The CDR3 region has the DNA TGTGCCAGTAGGAGGACAGGGTCTAATGAGCAGTTCTTC.

The chain recombines TRBV28 with TRBJ2-7; D is ambiguous. The germline gives CDR1 MDHEN, CDR2 SYDVKM. The CDR3 is made up of 15 amino acids. V gave up 2 bases and J gave up 0 bases, with 11 bases separating them. The CDR3 region has the DNA TGTGCCAGCAGTTTACTGATAGGAAGCTCCTACGAGCAGTACTTC. Amino acids: CASSLLIGSSYEQYF.

V gene TRBV4-1 combines with J gene TRBJ2-3, with 9 bases identical to TRBD2. This CDR3 has 19 amino acids. J gave up 1 base and V 4 bases, and 15 bases lay outside the gene matches. Germline CDR1 reads MGHRA; CDR2 reads YSYEKL. The CDR3 loop is CASSPLPAGGPTRTDTQYF. The CDR3 DNA reads TGCGCCAGCAGCCCGCTGCCAGCGGGAGGCCCTACGCGCACAGATACGCAGTATTTT.

This chain uses TRBV9 with TRBJ1-2; 7 bases are shared with TRBD1. The germline V gene encodes CDR1 SGDLS and CDR2 YYNGEE. J lost 0 bases, V lost 3 bases, and 8 bases had no gene match. CDR3 length: 16 amino acids. The CDR3, as DNA: TGTGCCAGCAGCGGGGGAGGACAGGCTCCTAACTATGGCTACACCTTC. This encodes CASSGGGQAPNYGYTF.

This clone was counted between two and nine times. This chain uses TRBV28 with TRBJ2-3; 9 bases are shared with TRBD1. The length of the CDR3 is 15 residues. Germline trimming cut 6 bases from V and 2 bases from J; bases unmatched to any gene: 6. Germline CDR1 MDHEN, CDR2 SYDVKM. The CDR3 protein is CASRQGAGDTDTQYF. CDR3 bases: TGTGCCAGCAGACAGGGGGCGGGAGACACAGATACGCAGTATTTT.

The chain combines TRBV27 with TRBJ2-7; 7 bases agree with TRBD1. The CDR3 has 13 amino acids. CDR1 and CDR2 from the germline V gene are MNHEY and SMNVEV (reference sequence). V was clipped by 5 bases and J by 7 bases; unmatched bases: 8. The CDR3 DNA follows: TGTGCCAGCAGTGAAACGACAGGGCGAGAGCAGTACTTC. Encoded protein: CASSETTGREQYF.

The chain employs TRBV11-2 and TRBJ2-1, with 7 bases that match TRBD1. The CDR3 has 15 residues. V was pared by 5 bases and J by 6 bases, with 10 bases of the junction left unmatched. Germline V gives CDR1 SGHAT, CDR2 FQNNGV. The CDR3: CASSLRQGSGNEQFF. CDR3 coding DNA: TGTGCCAGCAGCCTGAGACAGGGTTCGGGCAATGAGCAGTTCTTC.

The chain joins TRBV11-2 to TRBJ2-2, with no clear D. Per germline, CDR1 SGHAT and CDR2 FQNNGV. The CDR3 consists of 12 residues. V was trimmed by 5 bases and J by 1 base, leaving 2 bases between them. DNA of the CDR3: TGTGCCAGCAGCCGGAACACCGGGGAGCTGTTTTTT. Amino acids: CASSRNTGELFF.

The V and J genes are TRBV7-8 and TRBJ2-7, with 8 positions matching TRBD2. V was pared by 4 bases and J by 3 bases, with 11 bases of the junction left unmatched. From germline, CDR1 is SGHVS and CDR2 FQNEAQ. CDR3 size: 16 residues. For the CDR3, the DNA is TGTGCCAGCAGCTCAGGGTATAGCGGGAACTACTACGAGCAGTACTTC. It translates to CASSSGYSGNYYEQYF. The whole variable domain, filled in from reference TRBV7-8 and TRBJ2-7, reads GAGVSQSPRYKVAKRGQDVALRCDPISGHVSLFWYQQALGQGPEFLTYFQNEAQLDKSGLPSDRFFAERPEGSVSTLKIQRTQQEDSAVYLCASSSGYSGNYYEQYFGPGTRLTVT.

V is TRBV28 and J is TRBJ2-2; the D is unclear. Trimming pared 6 bases from V and 5 bases from J, leaving 19 bases between. CDR3 length: 16 residues. CDR1 is MDHEN, CDR2 SYDVKM, per germline. CDR3 protein: CASRKVHSGHTGELFF. The CDR3, as DNA: TGTGCCAGCAGAAAAGTCCACAGTGGTCATACCGGGGAGCTGTTTTTT.

This chain connects TRBV28 to TRBJ2-6; TRBD1 or TRBD2 may be the D gene (5 bases each). V was trimmed by 7 bases and J by 0 bases, leaving 19 bases between them. In germline, CDR1 is MDHEN, CDR2 SYDVKM. This CDR3 contains 18 residues. CDR3 protein: CASTRTGTVSSGANVLTF. CDR3 sequence (DNA): TGTGCCAGCACTAGGACGGGGACGGTGAGCTCTGGGGCCAACGTCCTGACTTTC.

A single count supports this clone. This sequence joins TRBV6-1 and TRBJ2-3; no firm D call. The CDR3 totals 14 residues. The V and J ends lost 2 bases and 0 bases respectively, with 6 bases between them. Germline CDR1 MNHNS, CDR2 SASEGT. The DNA for the CDR3 is TGTGCCAGCAGTGAAAATCTTAGCACAGATACGCAGTATTTT. It yields the protein CASSENLSTDTQYF.

The V call is TRBV7-2, the J call TRBJ2-5, with 10 bases aligning to TRBD2. Germline V gene sequence: CDR1 SGHTA, CDR2 FQGNSA. Losses at the gene ends were 4 bases for V and 5 bases for J; bases not matched to a gene: 13. There are 17 residues in the CDR3. Here the CDR3 reads CASSSRGAGGQLETQYF. In DNA form, the CDR3 reads TGTGCCAGCAGCTCAAGGGGAGCGGGAGGGCAGTTGGAGACCCAGTACTTC.

The count of this clone is one. The rearrangement links TRBV19 to TRBJ2-1; unclear D gene. This CDR3 contains 11 residues. CDR1 and CDR2 from the germline V gene are LNHDA and SQIVND (reference sequence). V was cut by 5 bases and J by 9 bases, with 8 bases left in between. CDR3 amino acids: CASSSDPEQFF. The CDR3 region has the DNA TGTGCCAGTAGTTCGGACCCTGAGCAGTTCTTC.

CDR3 sequence: CAIRVDRVRDNEQFF. The CDR3 DNA follows: TGTGCCATCAGGGTGGACAGGGTAAGGGACAATGAGCAGTTCTTC. J is TRBJ2-1 and V is TRBV10-3; TRBD1 matches 8 bases. CDR3 length equals 15 residues. Germline CDR1 reads ENHRY; CDR2 reads SYGVKD. The V gene end was trimmed by 6 bases and the J gene end by 5 bases; junction bases not matched to a gene: 9.

This clone showed up just a few times. The rearrangement links TRBV28 to TRBJ2-7, with D tentatively TRBD1 or TRBD2 (6 bases each). V gave up 4 bases and J gave up 2 bases, with 12 bases separating them. The CDR3 extends over 14 amino acids. CDR1 is MDHEN and CDR2 is SYDVKM in the germline V gene. CDR3 amino acids: CASSSTGATYEQYF. The CDR3 DNA reads as TGTGCCAGCAGTTCCACGGGGGCAACCTACGAGCAGTACTTC.

V and J are TRBV11-2 and TRBJ1-3; D is unresolved. This CDR3 is 15 amino acids long. Germline values: CDR1 SGHAT, CDR2 FQNNGV. V lost 1 base to trimming and J lost 0 bases, with 7 bases between them. CDR3 sequence reads: CASSLGANSGNTIYF. CDR3 coding DNA: TGTGCCAGCAGCTTAGGGGCCAACTCTGGAAACACCATATATTTT.

This clone was found once. The chain carries TRBV5-6 and TRBJ2-1; TRBD2 is a possible D gene (6 bases). This CDR3 region has 16 residues. Between the trimmed V and J ends, which lost 7 bases and 0 bases, there was a span of 17 bases. Germline CDR1 and CDR2: SGHDT and YYEEEE. CDR3 sequence: CASRPTSKGSYNEQFF. The CDR3 bases are TGTGCCAGCCGACCTACTAGCAAAGGCTCCTACAATGAGCAGTTCTTC.

V usage is TRBV28 and J usage is TRBJ2-7, with D hard to call. The CDR3 length is 14 residues. Germline V gives CDR1 MDHEN, CDR2 SYDVKM. Deletions cut 3 bases from V and 5 bases from J, with 14 bases between. CDR3 nucleotide sequence: TGTGCCAGCAGTTTTATTCATACGGTAAACGAGCAGTACTTC. Translation: CASSFIHTVNEQYF.